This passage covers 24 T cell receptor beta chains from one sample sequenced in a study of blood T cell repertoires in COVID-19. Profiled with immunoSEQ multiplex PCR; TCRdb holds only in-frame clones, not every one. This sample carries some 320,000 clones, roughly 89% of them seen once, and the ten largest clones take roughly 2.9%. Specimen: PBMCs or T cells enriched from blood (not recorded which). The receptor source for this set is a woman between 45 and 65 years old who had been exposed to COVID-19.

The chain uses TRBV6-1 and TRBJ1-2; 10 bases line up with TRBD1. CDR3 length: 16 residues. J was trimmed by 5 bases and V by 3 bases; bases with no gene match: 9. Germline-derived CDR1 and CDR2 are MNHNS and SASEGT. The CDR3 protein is CASSDTRTGGRYGYTF. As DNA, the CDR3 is TGTGCCAGCAGTGATACCCGGACAGGGGGACGATATGGCTACACCTTC.

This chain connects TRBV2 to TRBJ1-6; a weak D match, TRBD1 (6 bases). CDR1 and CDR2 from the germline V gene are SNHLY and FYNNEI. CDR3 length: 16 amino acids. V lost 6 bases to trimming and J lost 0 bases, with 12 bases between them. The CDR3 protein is CASRTGGSSYNSPLHF. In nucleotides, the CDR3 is TGTGCCAGCAGGACAGGTGGGAGCTCCTATAATTCACCCCTCCACTTT.

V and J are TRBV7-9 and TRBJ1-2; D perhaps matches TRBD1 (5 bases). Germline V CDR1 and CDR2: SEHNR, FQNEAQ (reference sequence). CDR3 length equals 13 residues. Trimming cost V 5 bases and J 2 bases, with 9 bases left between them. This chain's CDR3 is CASSGQGNYGYTF. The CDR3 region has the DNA TGTGCCAGCAGCGGTCAGGGAAACTATGGCTACACCTTC. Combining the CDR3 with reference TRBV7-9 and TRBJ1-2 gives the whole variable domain DTGVSQNPRHKITKRGQNVTFRCDPISEHNRLYWYRQTLGQGPEFLTYFQNEAQLEKSRLLSDRFSAERPKGSFSTLEIQRTEQGDSAMYLCASSGQGNYGYTFGSGTRLTVV.

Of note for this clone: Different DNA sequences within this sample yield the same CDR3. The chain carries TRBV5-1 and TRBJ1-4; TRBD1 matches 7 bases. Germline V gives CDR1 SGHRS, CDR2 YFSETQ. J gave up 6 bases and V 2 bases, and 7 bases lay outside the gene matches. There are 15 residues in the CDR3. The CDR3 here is CASSLTGAVDEKLFF. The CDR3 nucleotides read TGCGCCAGCAGCTTAACAGGGGCGGTCGATGAAAAACTGTTTTTT.

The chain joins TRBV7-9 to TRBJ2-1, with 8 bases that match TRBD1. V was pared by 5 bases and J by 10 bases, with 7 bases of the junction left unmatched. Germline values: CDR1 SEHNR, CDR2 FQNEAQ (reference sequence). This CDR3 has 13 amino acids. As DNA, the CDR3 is TGTGCCAGCAGCACTACGTCAGGGGGCGAGCAGTTCTTC. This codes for CASSTTSGGEQFF.

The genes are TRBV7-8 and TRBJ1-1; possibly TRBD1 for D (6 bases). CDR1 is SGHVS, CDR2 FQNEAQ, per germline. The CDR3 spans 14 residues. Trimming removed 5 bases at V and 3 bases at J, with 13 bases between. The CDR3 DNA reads TGTGCCAGCAGCCACAGGGTTGGAGACACTGAAGCTTTCTTT. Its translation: CASSHRVGDTEAFF.

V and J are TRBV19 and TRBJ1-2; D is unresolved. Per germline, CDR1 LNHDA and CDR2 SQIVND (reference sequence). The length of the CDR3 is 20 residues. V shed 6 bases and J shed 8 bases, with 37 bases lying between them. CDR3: CASRSLVGGRRNAPASGYTF. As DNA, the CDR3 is TGTGCCAGTAGAAGTCTGGTCGGTGGGCGGAGGAACGCCCCAGCATCAGGCTACACCTTC. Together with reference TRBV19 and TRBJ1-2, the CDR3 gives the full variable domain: DGGITQSPKYLFRKEGQNVTLSCEQNLNHDAMYWYRQDPGQGLRLIYYSQIVNDFQKGDIAEGYSVSREKKESFPLTVTSAQKNPTAFYLCASRSLVGGRRNAPASGYTFGSGTRLTVV.

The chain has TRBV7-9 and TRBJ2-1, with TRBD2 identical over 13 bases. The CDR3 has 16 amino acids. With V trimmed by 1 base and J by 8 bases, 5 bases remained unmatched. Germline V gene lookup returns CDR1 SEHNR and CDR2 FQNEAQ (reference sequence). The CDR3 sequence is CASSLGGLAGVDEQFF. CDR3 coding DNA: TGTGCCAGCAGCTTAGGTGGACTAGCGGGGGTTGATGAGCAGTTCTTC.

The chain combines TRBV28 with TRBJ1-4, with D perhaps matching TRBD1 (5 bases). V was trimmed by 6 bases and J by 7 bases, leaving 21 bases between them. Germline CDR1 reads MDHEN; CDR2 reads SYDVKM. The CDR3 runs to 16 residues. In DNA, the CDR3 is TGTGCCAGCAGGCTTCCGGCTGGGGGGGGGACTGAAAAACTGTTTTTT. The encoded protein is CASRLPAGGGTEKLFF.

The CDR3 sequence: CASSLTPGTASSYEQYF. The CDR3 coding sequence is TGTGCCAGCAGTTTAACGCCCGGGACAGCCAGCTCCTACGAGCAGTACTTC. This chain links TRBV28 with TRBJ2-7, with 7 bases fitting TRBD1. Germline V gene lookup returns CDR1 MDHEN and CDR2 SYDVKM. With V trimmed by 2 bases and J by 0 bases, 10 bases remained unmatched. This CDR3 is built from 17 residues.

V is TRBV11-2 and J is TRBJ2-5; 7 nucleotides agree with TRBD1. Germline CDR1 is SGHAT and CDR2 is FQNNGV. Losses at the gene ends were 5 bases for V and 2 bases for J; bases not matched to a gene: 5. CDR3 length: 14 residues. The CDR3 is CASSPYRGQETQYF. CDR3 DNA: TGTGCCAGCAGCCCATACAGGGGACAAGAGACCCAGTACTTC.

CDR3 sequence (DNA): TGTGCCAGCAGCCTGGGACAGGGGATCTCTGGAAACACCATATATTTT. This codes for CASSLGQGISGNTIYF. The gene calls are TRBV3-1 (or the pseudogene TRBV3-2) and TRBJ1-3; TRBD1 aligns across 10 bases. With 4 bases clipped from V and 0 bases from J, the junction kept 3 bases outside the gene matches. Germline CDR1 reads LGHDT; CDR2 reads YNNKEL (reference sequence). This CDR3 region has 16 residues.

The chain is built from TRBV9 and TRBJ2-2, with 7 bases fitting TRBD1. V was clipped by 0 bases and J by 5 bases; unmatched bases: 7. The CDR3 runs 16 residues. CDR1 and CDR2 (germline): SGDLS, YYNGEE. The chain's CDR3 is CASSVVDRVGTGELFF. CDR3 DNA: TGTGCCAGCAGCGTAGTTGACAGGGTGGGAACCGGGGAGCTGTTTTTT.

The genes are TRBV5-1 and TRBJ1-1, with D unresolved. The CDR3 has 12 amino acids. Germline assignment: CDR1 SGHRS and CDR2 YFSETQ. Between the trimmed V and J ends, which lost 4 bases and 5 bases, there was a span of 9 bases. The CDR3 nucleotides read TGCGCCAGCAGCCAACTTGAAACTGAAGCTTTCTTT. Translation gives CASSQLETEAFF.

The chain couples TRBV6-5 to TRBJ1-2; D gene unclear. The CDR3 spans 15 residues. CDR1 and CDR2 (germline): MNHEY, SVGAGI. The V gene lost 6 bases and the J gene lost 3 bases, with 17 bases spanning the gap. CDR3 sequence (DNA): TGTGCCAGCAGCAGCCCGGACGGAGGCTACTATGGCTACACCTTC. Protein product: CASSSPDGGYYGYTF.

CDR3 nucleotide sequence: TGTGCCAGCAGCGTTACCGGGACAGGGGTCTCTGGAAACACCATATATTTT. Translating it yields CASSVTGTGVSGNTIYF. J is TRBJ1-3 and V is TRBV9; 10 nucleotides agree with TRBD1. The CDR3 is 17 residues long. V lost 2 bases, J lost 0 bases, and 5 bases stayed unmatched. Germline CDR1 is SGDLS and CDR2 is YYNGEE.

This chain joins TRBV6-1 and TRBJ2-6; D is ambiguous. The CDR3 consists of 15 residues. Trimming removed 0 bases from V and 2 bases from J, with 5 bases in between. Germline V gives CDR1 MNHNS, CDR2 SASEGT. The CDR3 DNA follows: TGTGCCAGCAGTGAAGCACCGGCTGGGGCCAACGTCCTGACTTTC. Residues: CASSEAPAGANVLTF.

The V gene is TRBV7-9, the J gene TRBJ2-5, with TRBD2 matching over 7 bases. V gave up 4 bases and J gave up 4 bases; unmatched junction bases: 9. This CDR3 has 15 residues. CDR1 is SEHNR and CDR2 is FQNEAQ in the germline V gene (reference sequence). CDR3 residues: CASSSGLGMLETQYF. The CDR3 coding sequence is TGTGCCAGCAGCTCCGGACTAGGGATGTTAGAGACCCAGTACTTC.

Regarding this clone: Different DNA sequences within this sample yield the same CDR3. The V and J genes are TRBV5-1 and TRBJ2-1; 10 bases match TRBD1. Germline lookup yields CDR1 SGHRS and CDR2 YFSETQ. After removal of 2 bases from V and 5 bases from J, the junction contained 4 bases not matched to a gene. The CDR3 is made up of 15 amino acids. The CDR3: CASSFGQGGHNEQFF. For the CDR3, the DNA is TGCGCCAGCAGCTTCGGACAGGGGGGTCACAATGAGCAGTTCTTC.

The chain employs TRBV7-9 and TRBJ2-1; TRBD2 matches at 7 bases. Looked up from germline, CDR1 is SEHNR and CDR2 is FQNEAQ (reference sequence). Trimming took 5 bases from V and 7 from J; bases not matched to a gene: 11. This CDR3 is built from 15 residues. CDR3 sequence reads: CASSQSLATNNEQFF. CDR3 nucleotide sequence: TGTGCCAGCAGCCAATCACTAGCGACCAATAATGAGCAGTTCTTC.

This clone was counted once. The CDR3 protein is CATSDEVLETQYF. CDR3 in DNA: TGTGCCACCAGTGATGAGGTTTTAGAGACCCAGTACTTC. The chain is built from TRBV24-1 and TRBJ2-5; D ambiguous. Trimming cost V 3 bases and J 4 bases, with 8 bases left between them. This CDR3 is built from 13 residues. Germline V CDR1 and CDR2: KGHDR, SFDVKD.

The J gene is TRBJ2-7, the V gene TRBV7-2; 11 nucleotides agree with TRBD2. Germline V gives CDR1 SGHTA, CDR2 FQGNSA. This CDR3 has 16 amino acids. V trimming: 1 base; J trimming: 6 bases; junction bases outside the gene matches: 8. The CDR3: CASSLELGGLAGEQYF. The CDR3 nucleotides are TGTGCCAGCAGCTTAGAGCTAGGCGGACTAGCGGGCGAGCAGTACTTC.

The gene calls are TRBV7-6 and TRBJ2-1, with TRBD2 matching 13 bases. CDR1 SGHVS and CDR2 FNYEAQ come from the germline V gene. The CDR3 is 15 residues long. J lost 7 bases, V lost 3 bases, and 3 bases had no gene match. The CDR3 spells CASSLGLAGLNEQFF. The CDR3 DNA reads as TGTGCCAGCAGCTTGGGACTAGCGGGGTTGAATGAGCAGTTCTTC.

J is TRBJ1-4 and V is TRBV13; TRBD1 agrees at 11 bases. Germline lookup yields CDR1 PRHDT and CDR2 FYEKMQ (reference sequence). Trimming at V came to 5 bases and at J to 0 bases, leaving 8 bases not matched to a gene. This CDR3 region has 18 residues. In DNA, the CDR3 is TGTGCCAGCAGCCCGGCCCCGGACAGGGGGCCAACTAATGAAAAACTGTTTTTT. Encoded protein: CASSPAPDRGPTNEKLFF. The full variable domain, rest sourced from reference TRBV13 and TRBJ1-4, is AAGVIQSPRHLIKEKRETATLKCYPIPRHDTVYWYQQGPGQDPQFLISFYEKMQSDKGSIPDRFSAQQFSDYHSELNMSSLELGDSALYFCASSPAPDRGPTNEKLFFGSGTQLSVL.